Listed here are 21 T cell receptor beta chains from one sample, sequenced in a study of beta chain features in type 1 diabetes (dated by TCRdb to between 2018 and 2020). Preparation of the library involved the immunoSEQ multiplex PCR assay. The High Capacity cDNA Reverse Transcription Kit was used to reverse transcribe all of the isolated RNA, meaning that expressed TCRB transcripts were what got sequenced. TCRdb carries this immuneACCESS record with in-frame sequences only. Its versions omit some clonotypes, under half of them owing to an unresolved V gene in the studies checked, with the rest unexplained. The sample has roughly 42,000 clones on record, roughly 50% of them singletons. Roughly 0.27% of the sample is held by the ten biggest clonotypes. The sequencing sample was made of stem cell memory CD4+ T cells from blood. The cell subset or site label corresponds to: stem cell-like memory CD4+ T cells. Receptor source: a woman in her twenties or thirties in good health.

This rearrangement joins TRBV28 to TRBJ2-3; 11 bases are shared with TRBD2. The CDR3 consists of 16 residues. Germline CDR1 and CDR2: MDHEN and SYDVKM. Trimming cost V 5 bases and J 4 bases; bases outside gene matches: 8. The CDR3 here is CASSTVRLAGSDTQYF. DNA of the CDR3: TGTGCCAGCAGTACTGTGCGACTAGCGGGGTCAGATACGCAGTATTTT.

The table lists this clone with a few counts. The genes are TRBV5-6 and TRBJ2-5; D is perhaps TRBD2 (5 bases). Germline-derived CDR1 and CDR2 are SGHDT and YYEEEE. V shed 7 bases and J shed 0 bases, with 7 bases lying between them. The CDR3 sequence is 12 residues long. Here the CDR3 reads CASSGNQETQYF. The CDR3 bases are TGTGCCAGCTCCGGGAACCAAGAGACCCAGTACTTC.

This clone has only a few counts. V is TRBV2 and J is TRBJ1-5, with 10 bases fitting TRBD1. Germline V lookup: CDR1 SNHLY, CDR2 FYNNEI. The ends lost 6 bases at V and 13 bases at J; junction bases unmatched: 6. The CDR3 contains 12 residues. CDR3 in amino acids: CASRERDRGQHF. Written as DNA, the CDR3 is TGTGCCAGCAGGGAACGGGACAGGGGTCAGCATTTT.

The chain has TRBV30 and TRBJ1-5, with D hard to call. The CDR3 has 13 residues. V lost 6 bases, J lost 2 bases, and 11 bases lay in between. The germline V gene encodes CDR1 GTSNPN and CDR2 SVGIG (reference sequence). DNA of the CDR3: TGTGCCTGCGGGGTTCAAGGCAATCAGCCCCAGCATTTT. Its protein product is CACGVQGNQPQHF.

As for this clone: One junction end disagrees with the germline gene, perhaps due to a read error. This chain links TRBV2 with TRBJ1-2; 9 bases agree with TRBD1. The germline CDR1 and CDR2 sequences are SNHLY and FYNNEI. CDR3 size: 15 residues. This chain's CDR3 is CASNEAGQGSSGYTF. The CDR3 DNA is TGTGCCAGCAATGAAGCCGGACAGGGGTCGTCTGGCTACACCTTC.

This chain links TRBV15 with TRBJ2-7, with 7 nucleotides matching TRBD2. CDR1 and CDR2 from the germline V gene are LNHNV and YYDKDF (reference sequence). With 2 bases clipped from V and 3 bases from J, the junction kept 7 bases outside the gene matches. CDR3 length equals 15 residues. As DNA, the CDR3 is TGTGCCACCAGCAGAAGCGGGGCCGGAGGCTACGAGCAGTACTTC. Residues: CATSRSGAGGYEQYF.

This clone came up a few times. V is TRBV29-1 and J is TRBJ2-5; TRBD1 matches 11 bases. CDR3 length equals 15 residues. V gave up 3 bases and J gave up 5 bases; unmatched junction bases: 8. Per germline, CDR1 SQVTM and CDR2 ANQGSEA. This CDR3 is CSVDGGTGGTETQYF. The CDR3 coding sequence is TGCAGCGTTGACGGTGGGACAGGGGGGACGGAGACCCAGTACTTC.

J is TRBJ1-1 and V is TRBV27, with D hard to call. Germline CDR1 is MNHEY and CDR2 is SMNVEV (reference sequence). The CDR3 is made up of 14 amino acids. V lost 2 bases and J lost 1, with 8 bases in between. CDR3 bases: TGTGCCAGCAGTTTAAACAGAAGGAACACTGAAGCTTTCTTT. Amino acid sequence: CASSLNRRNTEAFF.

V and J are TRBV7-2 and TRBJ2-5; possible D gene TRBD1, 6 bases. V shed 0 bases and J shed 3 bases, with 8 bases lying between them. The CDR3 is 14 residues long. Germline V gene sequence: CDR1 SGHTA, CDR2 FQGNSA. As DNA, the CDR3 is TGTGCCAGCAGCTTAGCAACAGGGAAAGAGACCCAGTACTTC. Encoded protein: CASSLATGKETQYF.

The genes are TRBV9 and TRBJ1-2; a possible D gene is TRBD1 (5 bases). The germline V and J ends were trimmed by 4 bases and 1 base, with 8 bases remaining between them. CDR3 length: 13 amino acids. Germline CDR1 SGDLS, CDR2 YYNGEE. CDR3 in amino acids: CASSPTDNYGYTF. CDR3 bases: TGTGCCAGCAGCCCGACAGATAACTATGGCTACACCTTC.

This clone was seen only a few times. The chain recombines TRBV7-6 with TRBJ2-7; maybe TRBD2 (7 bases). V was pared by 4 bases and J by 3 bases, with 19 bases between. This CDR3 spans 16 amino acids. Looked up from germline, CDR1 is SGHVS and CDR2 is FNYEAQ. The CDR3 DNA is TGTGCCAGCAGCTCACCTGGGGGCGGGAGTCTCTACGAGCAGTACTTC. This translates into CASSSPGGGSLYEQYF.

This chain uses TRBV19 with TRBJ2-5; D ambiguous. V was cut by 0 bases and J by 7 bases, with 3 bases left in between. This CDR3 spans 11 amino acids. CDR1 and CDR2 (germline): LNHDA, SQIVND (reference sequence). This chain's CDR3 is CASSIDRTQYF. The CDR3 DNA reads as TGTGCCAGTAGTATAGATCGGACCCAGTACTTC.

This clone was counted between two and nine times. The chain is built from TRBV29-1 and TRBJ1-2, with D possibly TRBD1 on 6 matching bases. CDR3 length equals 13 residues. V gave up 3 bases and J gave up 7 bases, with 15 bases separating them. Per the germline V gene, CDR1 is SQVTM and CDR2 is ANQGSEA. The CDR3 reads CSVDLRVGGGYTF. CDR3 coding DNA: TGCAGCGTTGATCTGCGGGTAGGGGGTGGCTACACCTTC.

This clone was seen a handful of times. CDR3 protein: CASSQGSGELFF. Here the CDR3 DNA reads TGTGCCAGCAGCCAAGGGAGCGGGGAGCTGTTTTTT. V gene TRBV4-2 combines with J gene TRBJ2-2; no firm D call. Trimming removed 1 base at V and 7 bases at J, with 4 bases between. Germline lookup yields CDR1 LGHNA and CDR2 YNFKEQ. CDR3 length: 12 amino acids.

In its sample, this clone was seen a few times. The chain has TRBV14 and TRBJ2-5, with D uncertain. The CDR3 length is 13 residues. The germline V gene encodes CDR1 SGHDN and CDR2 FVKESK. V lost 1 base to trimming and J lost 7 bases, with 10 bases between them. CDR3 loop: CASSQGESGTQYF. DNA for the CDR3: TGTGCCAGCAGCCAAGGCGAGTCGGGGACCCAGTACTTC.

The gene calls are TRBV2 and TRBJ1-4; perhaps TRBD1 as D (5 bases). The CDR3 has 14 residues. Germline values: CDR1 SNHLY, CDR2 FYNNEI. Between the trimmed V and J ends, which lost 4 bases and 11 bases, there was a span of 17 bases. The CDR3, as DNA: TGTGCCAGCAGTGTGGGACGGGTGGGGGGGAAACTGTTTTTT. Amino acids: CASSVGRVGGKLFF.

This clone has a single count. Other DNA sequences within the sample encode an identical CDR3. V usage is TRBV28 and J usage is TRBJ1-1, with D perhaps TRBD1 (5 bases). Germline assignment: CDR1 MDHEN and CDR2 SYDVKM. The CDR3 loop spans 15 amino acids. CDR3: CATLMRAGMNTEAFF. DNA for the CDR3: TGTGCTACCCTCATGAGAGCAGGGATGAACACTGAAGCTTTCTTT.

The gene calls are TRBV11-2 and TRBJ2-1; D possibly corresponds to TRBD1 (6 bases). Germline loops: CDR1 SGHAT, CDR2 FQNNGV. Trimming removed 0 bases at V and 6 bases at J, with 6 bases between. The CDR3 sequence is 13 residues long. The CDR3, as DNA: TGTGCCAGCAGCTTAGACAGGGGCAATGAGCAGTTCTTC. Translated: CASSLDRGNEQFF.

The DNA of the CDR3 is TGTGCCAGCAGCGGCCGGGAGTCCACTGTGGAAGCTTTCTTT. This encodes CASSGRESTVEAFF. The V gene is TRBV5-4, the J gene TRBJ1-1; the D is unclear. This CDR3 has 14 amino acids. In germline, CDR1 is SGHNT, CDR2 YYREEE (reference sequence). V lost 4 bases, J lost 8 bases, and 18 bases lay in between. The whole variable domain, remainder taken from reference TRBV5-4 and TRBJ1-1, is ETGVTQSPTHLIKTRGQQVTLRCSSQSGHNTVSWYQQALGQGPQFIFQYYREEENGRGNFPPRFSGLQFPNYSSELNVNALELDDSALYLCASSGRESTVEAFFGQGTRLTVV.

This clone has only one observation. The chain carries TRBV7-3 and TRBJ2-3; TRBD2 aligns across 12 bases. Germline V CDR1 and CDR2: SGHTA, FQGTGA. This CDR3 spans 16 amino acids. V dropped 5 bases and J dropped 6; count of bases not matched to a gene: 9. CDR3 protein: CASSPRTSGAADTQYF. Written as DNA, the CDR3 is TGTGCCAGCAGCCCCCGGACTAGCGGGGCCGCGGATACGCAGTATTTT.

The CDR3 DNA sequence: TGTGCCAGCAGCTTACAGGGGGCCATCTCTGGAAACACCATATATTTT. This translates into CASSLQGAISGNTIYF. The chain uses TRBV7-2 and TRBJ1-3; 8 bases line up with TRBD1. J was trimmed by 0 bases and V by 2 bases; bases with no gene match: 3. CDR3 length equals 16 residues. Germline values: CDR1 SGHTA, CDR2 FQGNSA.